Listed here is a single T cell receptor beta chain. The antigen remains unidentified. The sample comes from a study of beta chain features in type 1 diabetes. Germline CDR1 is LNHDA and CDR2 is SQIVND (reference sequence). The CDR3 sequence is 12 residues long. Trimming removed 5 bases at V and 2 bases at J, with 5 bases between. Findings and caveats of the study: Across patients, naive, central memory and Treg TCRB repertoires exhibited apparently greater similarity than was observed across healthy donors. The influence of HLA type on TCRB rearrangement stayed undetermined. The study found fewer insertions and more deletions at VDJ junctions in type 1 diabetes patients.

The entirety of the isolated RNA underwent reverse transcription, so expressed TCRB transcripts were sequenced. Repertoires were generated with immunoSEQ multiplex PCR, while TCRdb's copy carries only in-frame clones and drops some. This sample has approximately 470,000 clones, with over 25% found just once. The chain links TRBV19 to TRBJ2-3; no clear D. The sample was naive CD4+ T cells from blood. The source of this sequence is a man between 18 and 29 years old in good health. CDR3 amino acids: CASSASTDTQYF. CDR3 sequence (DNA): TGTGCCAGTAGTGCTTCCACAGATACGCAGTATTTT.